This T cell receptor beta chain was profiled in a study of T cell changes during pregnancy in multiple sclerosis (dated by TCRdb to 2018 to 2020). Background for the entire study: The study looked at changes in the T cell repertoire across pregnancy in women with multiple sclerosis.

To prepare the library, the immunoSEQ multiplex PCR assay was applied. Entries here come from immuneACCESS through TCRdb and include only in-frame sequences with V and J called. Some clones fail to appear in such tables; in the studies checked, an unresolved V gene covers under half of the shortfall, and the cause of the remainder is unknown. This sample comprises 25,000 to 30,000 clones, 85% to 90% of them detected only once. Approximately 8% of the sample goes to the ten largest clones. V loses 7 bases of germline sequence and J loses 5 bases, and the interval between the two ends is 9 bases. From the cysteine up to the phenylalanine, the CDR3 has a length of 11 residues. Only the CDR3 region is kept as DNA, spanning 33 bases read in frame from base 1. CDR1 and CDR2 are drawn from the germline V gene: SNHLY, FYNNEI. A note on this clone: Its antigen has not been determined. Base qualities are not provided; no much larger clone lies one nucleotide away.

The source is a female donor with multiple sclerosis, enrolled in a pregnancy study. The input for sequencing was CD8+ T cells from peripheral blood mononuclear cells, taken after pregnancy. The chain couples TRBV2 to TRBJ2-7, with an unclear D gene assignment. The CDR3 region has the sequence CASTRFHEQYF. The DNA sequence is TGTGCCAGCACTCGGTTTCACGAGCAGTACTTC.